This T cell receptor (beta chain) stems from a study of beta chain features in type 1 diabetes. Study at large: Taken together, all samples contributed 107,917,701 examined sorted cells.

This clone was counted a few times. As yet, its antigen is unknown. The germline V gene encodes CDR1 LNHDA and CDR2 SQIVND (reference sequence). V gave up 3 bases and J gave up 8 bases, with 20 bases separating them. The CDR3 loop spans 16 amino acids. Every isolated RNA sample was fully reverse transcribed, so sequencing captured expressed TCRB transcripts. Naive, central memory and regulatory T cell samples yielded about 3.57 million reads on average. The assay was immunoSEQ multiplex PCR, and TCRdb's table has in-frame clones only and misses some. The sample records more than 250,000 clones, around 24% being singletons. Study-level findings and limits: In all four CD4+ subsets, TCRB CDR3 length was significantly, moderately reduced in type 1 diabetes. It was possible that PCR favored shorter templates, equally so in patients and controls.

Sorted cells reached over 98% purity in every population. This chain links TRBV19 with TRBJ2-4, with D maybe TRBD2 (6 bases). The specimen was naive CD4+ T cells from blood. The sequence was collected from a woman younger than 45 with type 1 diabetes. The CDR3 sequence: CASSISKDYFGDIQYF. For the CDR3, the DNA is TGTGCCAGTAGTATTTCTAAGGACTACTTCGGGGACATTCAGTACTTC.